The rows below give T cell receptor beta chains drawn from one sample of a study of blood T cell repertoires in COVID-19. The repertoire was sequenced with immunoSEQ multiplex PCR; TCRdb's copy has only in-frame clones and lacks some. The profile shows around 290,000 clones, roughly nine tenths of them singletons. The sequencing input was PBMCs or T cells enriched from blood (not recorded which). The receptor set was obtained from a woman aged 18-29 years who had recovered from COVID-19. Each CDR3 is given with its conserved first and last residue. D genes are given only for firm matches. Some rows mark clone size as missing; the rest say once, few, many or name a class of expanded clone.

d_call j_call v_call clone_size cdr3_aa cdr3_nt
TRBD2 TRBJ2-1 TRBV4-1 . CASSQVLSGRSRWEQFF TGCGCCAGCAGCCAAGTTTTAAGCGGGAGGTCCCGCTGGGAGCAGTTCTTC
. TRBJ2-1 TRBV7-8 . CASSLDASVNEQFF TGTGCCAGCAGCTTAGACGCTAGCGTCAATGAGCAGTTCTTC
TRBD2 TRBJ2-7 TRBV7-2 . CASSPSGRGGYEQYF TGTGCCAGCAGCCCTAGCGGGAGGGGGGGCTACGAGCAGTACTTC
TRBD1 TRBJ1-4 TRBV11-3 few CASSPGQGNIGEKLFF TGTGCCAGCAGCCCGGGACAGGGGAATATTGGGGAAAAACTGTTTTTT
. TRBJ2-7 TRBV4-2 . CASSQVRLYEQYF TGTGCCAGCAGCCAAGTCCGACTCTACGAGCAGTACTTC
. TRBJ2-7 TRBV18 . CASSPRQNFYEQYF TGTGCCAGCTCACCGAGACAAAACTTCTACGAGCAGTACTTC
. TRBJ1-5 TRBV19 . CASSIGQGQPQHF TGTGCCAGTAGTATAGGGCAGGGACAGCCCCAGCATTTT
. TRBJ1-1 TRBV2 . CASSEGARNAEAFF TGTGCCAGCAGTGAGGGGGCCCGAAACGCTGAAGCTTTCTTT
. TRBJ2-7 TRBV7-8 few CASSEPGLRSSYEQYF TGTGCCAGCAGCGAGCCGGGACTCCGGAGCTCCTACGAGCAGTACTTC
. TRBJ1-5 TRBV28 . CASKFGGQPQHF TGTGCCAGCAAATTCGGGGGTCAGCCCCAGCATTTT
TRBD1 TRBJ1-6 TRBV3-1/TRBV3-2 . CASKRDRDDSPLHF TGTGCCAGCAAAAGAGACAGGGACGATTCACCCCTCCACTTT
. TRBJ2-5 TRBV7-2 . CASSLNGGRGETQYF TGTGCCAGCAGCCTTAACGGGGGAAGAGGAGAGACCCAGTACTTC
TRBD1 TRBJ1-4 TRBV19 . CASSPTGTGWEKLFF TGTGCCAGTAGTCCAACCGGGACAGGGTGGGAAAAACTGTTTTTT
. TRBJ2-1 TRBV25-1 . CASSVRFSSFYNEQFF TGTGCCAGCAGTGTACGTTTTAGCTCTTTCTACAATGAGCAGTTCTTC
TRBD2 TRBJ2-1 TRBV28 . CASSLAGGPVWDDNEQFF TGTGCCAGCAGTCTAGCGGGAGGCCCGGTTTGGGACGACAATGAGCAGTTCTTC
. TRBJ2-1 TRBV14 . CASSPLKLRHLERSSPYNEQFF TGTGCCAGCAGCCCATTAAAGCTACGTCACCTCGAGCGGTCGAGCCCCTACAATGAGCAGTTCTTC
TRBD2 TRBJ2-7 TRBV5-1 . CASSSVSGRADEQYF TGCGCCAGCAGCTCCGTTAGCGGGAGGGCCGACGAGCAGTACTTC
. TRBJ1-5 TRBV21-1 . CASSGRTGGVYSNQPQHF TGTGCCAGCAGCGGTCGGACAGGGGGCGTTTATAGCAATCAGCCCCAGCATTTT
TRBD2 TRBJ2-7 TRBV9 . CASSVVGGSSGRDYEQYF TGTGCCAGCAGCGTAGTAGGGGGATCTAGCGGGAGGGACTACGAGCAGTACTTC
TRBD2 TRBJ2-7 TRBV5-1 . CASSLITPSGAASYEQYF TGCGCCAGCAGCTTGATAACCCCTAGCGGGGCCGCCTCCTACGAGCAGTACTTC
TRBD1 TRBJ2-7 TRBV6-5 . CASRRDGQGAYEQYF TGTGCCAGCAGACGAGACGGACAGGGTGCCTACGAGCAGTACTTC
. TRBJ1-1 TRBV14 . CASSQDRGITEAFF TGTGCCAGCAGCCAAGACCGAGGAATCACTGAAGCTTTCTTT
. TRBJ1-6 TRBV28 . CASSFQGSWSPLHF TGTGCCAGCAGTTTTCAGGGGTCATGGTCACCCCTCCACTTT
. TRBJ1-6 TRBV7-9 few CASSLGGSPLHF TGTGCCAGCAGCCTGGGGGGTTCACCCCTCCACTTT
. TRBJ2-1 TRBV30 . CAWSPENEQFF TGTGCCTGGAGTCCCGAGAATGAGCAGTTCTTC
TRBD2 TRBJ2-1 TRBV24-1 . CATSDRTSVYNEQFF TGTGCCACCAGTGATCGGACTAGCGTGTACAATGAGCAGTTCTTC
TRBD1 TRBJ2-2 TRBV13 . CASSPQGAATGELFF TGTGCCAGCAGCCCCCAGGGGGCGGCTACCGGGGAGCTGTTTTTT
TRBD2 TRBJ2-3 TRBV29-1 . CSVPSGGTDTQYF TGCAGCGTCCCTAGCGGAGGCACAGATACGCAGTATTTT
. TRBJ2-7 TRBV12-3/TRBV12-4 . CASSSPPYEQYF TGTGCCAGCAGTTCCCCTCCCTACGAGCAGTACTTC
. TRBJ2-3 TRBV28 . CASSLSGEDTDTQYF TGTGCCAGCAGTTTATCGGGGGAGGACACAGATACGCAGTATTTT
TRBD1 TRBJ1-3 TRBV7-2 once CASSWGQGSGNTIYF TGTGCCAGCAGCTGGGGACAGGGGTCTGGAAACACCATATATTTT
. TRBJ1-1 TRBV28 . CASSFPGGGGIEAFF TGTGCCAGCAGTTTCCCCGGGGGAGGGGGGATTGAAGCTTTCTTT
. TRBJ1-2 TRBV30 . CAWSVRDNYGYTF TGTGCCTGGAGTGTACGGGATAACTATGGCTACACCTTC
. TRBJ1-1 TRBV5-4 once CASSFPQGGTEAFF TGTGCCAGCAGCTTTCCACAGGGAGGGACTGAAGCTTTCTTT
. TRBJ1-5 TRBV3-1/TRBV3-2 . CASSRTAGNQPQHF TGTGCCAGCAGCCGGACAGCTGGCAATCAGCCCCAGCATTTT
TRBD1 TRBJ1-1 TRBV4-1 . CASRTFGQGDTEAFF TGCGCCAGCAGGACATTCGGACAGGGAGACACTGAAGCTTTCTTT
. TRBJ1-6 TRBV5-1 few CASSLEGNNSPLHF TGCGCCAGCAGCTTGGAGGGGAACAATTCACCCCTCCACTTT